Listed below are T cell receptor beta chains from one sample, sequenced in a study of CD49a tissue-resident CD8 T cells in human skin. The assay was immunoSEQ multiplex PCR, and TCRdb's table has in-frame clones only and misses some. Its listing shows about 91 clones. The sample comprised CLA+ CD8+ effector memory T cells sorted from blood. The receptor set was obtained from a human donor in good health. Each CDR3 is given with its conserved first and last residue. The order of the fields is J gene, D gene, V gene, CDR3 length, clone size, CDR3 DNA, CDR3 protein. The D gene is left open where the match is weak. Where a row states a size, it is once, few, many or the class of an expanded clone; other rows omit it.

j_call: TRBJ2-7
d_call: TRBD2
v_call: TRBV6-5
cdr3_length: 15
clone_size: few
cdr3_nt: TGTGCCAGCAGTCTCGGGACTAGCGGGACCCACGAGCAGTACTTC
cdr3_aa: CASSLGTSGTHEQYF

j_call: TRBJ2-6
d_call: .
v_call: TRBV21-1
cdr3_length: 18
clone_size: few
cdr3_nt: TGTGCCAGCAGCAAAGAAGGCGTAACTATCTCTGGGGCCAACGTCCTGACTTTC
cdr3_aa: CASSKEGVTISGANVLTF

j_call: TRBJ2-1
d_call: .
v_call: TRBV10-2
cdr3_length: 12
clone_size: .
cdr3_nt: TGCGCCAGCAGTGAGGGGGCGACTGAGCAGTTCTTC
cdr3_aa: CASSEGATEQFF

j_call: TRBJ2-7
d_call: .
v_call: TRBV21-1
cdr3_length: 15
clone_size: .
cdr3_nt: TGTGCCAGCTCTCGGGACAGGGGTTTCTCCTACGAGCAGTACTTC
cdr3_aa: CASSRDRGFSYEQYF

j_call: TRBJ2-5
d_call: .
v_call: TRBV14
cdr3_length: 14
clone_size: .
cdr3_nt: TGTGCCAGCAGCCAAGATATGGGCGCGGAGACCCAGTACTTC
cdr3_aa: CASSQDMGAETQYF

j_call: TRBJ1-5
d_call: .
v_call: TRBV30
cdr3_length: 15
clone_size: .
cdr3_nt: TGTGCCTGGAGTGAAGGGAGCAGGACCTATCAGCCCCAGCATTTT
cdr3_aa: CAWSEGSRTYQPQHF

j_call: TRBJ1-6
d_call: .
v_call: TRBV5-1
cdr3_length: 13
clone_size: .
cdr3_nt: TGCGCCAGCAGCGGGGACATTAGTTCACCCCTCCACTTT
cdr3_aa: CASSGDISSPLHF

j_call: TRBJ1-2
d_call: .
v_call: TRBV29-1
cdr3_length: 13
clone_size: .
cdr3_nt: TGCAGCGTCCAGGGCGGTACCAACTATGGCTACACCTTC
cdr3_aa: CSVQGGTNYGYTF

j_call: TRBJ2-7
d_call: .
v_call: TRBV19
cdr3_length: 15
clone_size: .
cdr3_nt: TGTGCCAGTAGTATCTCCGGGATCCTGTTTCGCGAGCAGTACTTC
cdr3_aa: CASSISGILFREQYF

j_call: TRBJ1-2
d_call: .
v_call: TRBV27
cdr3_length: 14
clone_size: .
cdr3_nt: TGTGCCAGCAGTTCCGGACAGAACCTCTATGGCTACACCTTC
cdr3_aa: CASSSGQNLYGYTF